The T cell receptor beta chain described here comes from a study of identical twins. CDR1 MGHRA and CDR2 YSYEKL come from the germline V gene. The CDR3 runs to 15 residues. Germline trimming cut 4 bases from V and 0 bases from J; bases unmatched to any gene: 4. Whole-study results and caveats: Twin-shared out-of-frame alpha sequences were enriched for low generation probability.

Each cDNA held unique molecular identifiers, and template switching gave it a universal primer site. MiXCR, run by TCRdb on the 5' RACE reads, gives a single entry per CDR3 protein. This sample carries about 250,000 distinct CDR3 sequences, 6% to 8% of them seen once, and the ten largest clones take about 5.8%. About this clonotype: Its antigen is still unknown.

This sample also belongs to another study, concerning yellow fever vaccine responses in identical twins.

This TCR was recovered from a young woman in good health. The V gene is TRBV4-1, the J gene TRBJ2-7; 9 bases are shared with TRBD1. Sequenced sample: CD8+ T cells sorted from blood. CDR3 region: CASSPGQGISYEQYF. In nucleotides, the CDR3 is TGCGCCAGCAGCCCCGGACAGGGGATCTCCTACGAGCAGTACTTC.